Presented here are 30 T cell receptor beta chains from one specimen sequenced in a study of blood T cell repertoires in COVID-19. Clones were read by immunoSEQ multiplex PCR, and TCRdb kept only the in-frame ones, dropping some. The sample consists of 130,000 to 150,000 clones, approximately 80% of them appearing once. Sequenced: peripheral blood. The receptors derive from a human donor in a cohort sampled during active COVID-19.

The chain joins TRBV5-1 to TRBJ2-2; the D gene is possibly TRBD2 (6 bases). The CDR3 is 15 residues long. V was shortened by 7 bases and J by 6 bases, with 19 bases between the two germline ends. Germline assignment: CDR1 SGHRS and CDR2 YFSETQ. Here the CDR3 DNA reads TGCGCCAGCTCAAAAAACCTAGGGGAGGCCGGGGAGCTGTTTTTT. It translates to CASSKNLGEAGELFF.

This CDR3 is CANWIRGEQFF. In DNA form, the CDR3 reads TGTGCTAATTGGATTCGGGGGGAGCAGTTCTTC. The chain is built from TRBV12-5 and TRBJ2-1; perhaps TRBD2 as D (6 bases). Germline assignment: CDR1 LGHNT and CDR2 FRNRAP. V lost 10 bases to trimming and J lost 10 bases, with 14 bases between them. The CDR3 covers 11 residues. The full variable domain, its missing parts supplied by reference TRBV12-5 and TRBJ2-1, is DARVTQTPRHKVTEMGQEVTMRCQPILGHNTVFWYRQTMMQGLELLAYFRNRAPLDDSGMPKDRFSAEMPDATLATLKIQPSEPRDSAVYFCANWIRGEQFFGPGTRLTVL.

This rearrangement joins TRBV5-1 to TRBJ1-6, with 7 bases fitting TRBD1. V was clipped by 2 bases and J by 7 bases; unmatched bases: 9. Germline-derived CDR1 and CDR2 are SGHRS and YFSETQ. The CDR3 is 16 residues long. The CDR3 protein is CASSFTTGDRNSPLHF. CDR3 DNA: TGCGCCAGCAGCTTCACAACAGGGGATCGGAATTCACCCCTCCACTTT.

This chain connects TRBV10-3 to TRBJ2-3; a possible D gene is TRBD2 (7 bases). Germline V gives CDR1 ENHRY, CDR2 SYGVKD. Trimming took 4 bases from V and 5 from J, leaving 10 bases between them. This CDR3 has 13 residues. CDR3 in DNA: TGTGCCATCAGTGGGGGGGGGCAAGATACGCAGTATTTT. Protein: CAISGGGQDTQYF.

The chain combines TRBV5-8 with TRBJ2-5; TRBD2 matches at 7 bases. Per the germline V gene, CDR1 is SGHTS and CDR2 is YDEGEE. After removal of 0 bases from V and 2 bases from J, the junction contained 16 bases not matched to a gene. The CDR3 has 19 amino acids. CDR3 residues: CASSLGLLADSHTQETQYF. CDR3 DNA sequence: TGTGCCAGCAGCTTGGGATTGCTAGCGGATTCTCATACGCAAGAGACCCAGTACTTC.

The chain is built from TRBV6-1 and TRBJ1-2; the D gene is possibly TRBD1 (5 bases). Germline V lookup: CDR1 MNHNS, CDR2 SASEGT. V dropped 2 bases and J dropped 4 bases, with 8 bases sitting between them. The CDR3 contains 13 residues. The CDR3 is CASSERGIYGYTF. CDR3 in DNA: TGTGCCAGCAGTGAAAGGGGAATCTATGGCTACACCTTC.

The CDR3 DNA follows: TGTGCCAGCAGTGATCCCCAGGGACTTTTACAAGAGACCCAGTACTTC. It specifies CASSDPQGLLQETQYF. The chain links TRBV25-1 to TRBJ2-5, with D possibly being TRBD2 (6 bases). This CDR3 contains 16 residues. Germline V gives CDR1 MGHDK, CDR2 SYGVNS. V lost 3 bases and J lost 2, with 16 bases in between.

The chain is built from TRBV7-9 and TRBJ1-1, with D perhaps matching TRBD1 (5 bases). Germline assignment: CDR1 SEHNR and CDR2 FQNEAQ (reference sequence). The ends were cut back, 4 bases at V and 5 bases at J, with 11 bases in the middle. The CDR3 runs to 13 residues. Here the CDR3 reads CASSSLGGTEAFF. The CDR3, as DNA: TGTGCCAGCAGCTCCCTCGGGGGGACTGAAGCTTTCTTT.

The chain links TRBV19 to TRBJ2-4, with TRBD1 matching 7 bases. The CDR3 sequence is 15 residues long. CDR1 and CDR2 from the germline V gene are LNHDA and SQIVND (reference sequence). The trim removed 6 bases at V and 5 bases at J, leaving 10 bases unmatched. The chain's CDR3 is CASRGRGTAENIQYF. CDR3 DNA: TGTGCCAGTAGGGGAAGAGGGACAGCAGAAAACATTCAGTACTTC.

The V call is TRBV9, the J call TRBJ1-1; possibly TRBD1 for D (5 bases). Germline V CDR1 and CDR2: SGDLS, YYNGEE. There are 16 residues in the CDR3. V was clipped by 2 bases and J by 11 bases, with 25 bases between them. The CDR3 DNA sequence: TGTGCCAGCAGCGTGGATCCGAGGACATCCAAAATGGCGGCTTTCTTT. Protein: CASSVDPRTSKMAAFF.

This chain joins TRBV25-1 and TRBJ1-6; no clear D. V lost 5 bases to trimming and J lost 9 bases, with 8 bases between them. Germline V gene sequence: CDR1 MGHDK, CDR2 SYGVNS. This CDR3 has 12 residues. The CDR3 spells CASSLQSSPLHF. In nucleotides, the CDR3 is TGTGCCAGCAGTTTACAAAGTTCACCCCTCCACTTT.

This chain uses TRBV28 with TRBJ1-1, with 9 nucleotides matching TRBD1. From germline, CDR1 is MDHEN and CDR2 SYDVKM. The CDR3 is made up of 15 amino acids. The V segment lost 6 bases and the J segment 1 base; nucleotides outside the gene matches: 6. The DNA for the CDR3 is TGTGCCAGCAGCCGTAACAGGGGGCGGAACACTGAAGCTTTCTTT. This gives the protein CASSRNRGRNTEAFF. Supplemented by reference TRBV28 and TRBJ1-1, the full variable domain reads DVKVTQSSRYLVKRTGEKVFLECVQDMDHENMFWYRQDPGLGLRLIYFSYDVKMKEKGDIPEGYSVSREKKERFSLILESASTNQTSMYLCASSRNRGRNTEAFFGQGTRLTVV.

The chain couples TRBV15 to TRBJ2-7; 7 bases map to TRBD1. The germline gives CDR1 LNHNV, CDR2 YYDKDF (reference sequence). V lost 4 bases, J lost 1 base, and 10 bases stayed unmatched. The CDR3 is made up of 16 amino acids. The DNA for the CDR3 is TGTGCCACCAGCAAAGGGGGCTATGAGGCGTCCTACGAGCAGTACTTC. The encoded protein is CATSKGGYEASYEQYF.

The chain links TRBV5-4 to TRBJ1-1, with D possibly TRBD1 on 6 matching bases. The germline CDR1 and CDR2 sequences are SGHNT and YYREEE (reference sequence). The CDR3 is made up of 15 amino acids. Deletions cut 1 base from V and 5 bases from J, with 15 bases between. CDR3 nucleotide sequence: TGTGCCAGCAGCTTGAGGACCCGGGGGGCTACTGAAGCTTTCTTT. Protein product: CASSLRTRGATEAFF. The full variable domain, completed using reference TRBV5-4 and TRBJ1-1, is ETGVTQSPTHLIKTRGQQVTLRCSSQSGHNTVSWYQQALGQGPQFIFQYYREEENGRGNFPPRFSGLQFPNYSSELNVNALELDDSALYLCASSLRTRGATEAFFGQGTRLTVV.

The CDR3 nucleotides read TGTGCCAGCAGCTTCGGGACAGGGGTGACTCAGCCCCAGCATTTT. Translated: CASSFGTGVTQPQHF. The chain carries TRBV5-6 and TRBJ1-5; 10 positions match TRBD1. Per germline, CDR1 SGHDT and CDR2 YYEEEE. The CDR3 has 15 residues. The V segment lost 2 bases and the J segment 6 bases; nucleotides outside the gene matches: 5.

The rearrangement uses TRBV3-1 (or the pseudogene TRBV3-2) and TRBJ2-2; TRBD1 matches at 9 bases. After removal of 1 base from V and 6 bases from J, the junction contained 3 bases not matched to a gene. Germline loops: CDR1 LGHDT, CDR2 YNNKEL (reference sequence). This CDR3 is built from 15 residues. CDR3 in DNA: TGTGCCAGCAGCCAAGTTGGGACAGGGTCCGGGGAGCTGTTTTTT. As protein: CASSQVGTGSGELFF.

This chain uses TRBV7-8 with TRBJ1-1; 12 nucleotides line up with TRBD1. This CDR3 is built from 17 residues. V lost 2 bases, J lost 6 bases, and 10 bases stayed unmatched. Looked up from germline, CDR1 is SGHVS and CDR2 is FQNEAQ. The CDR3 here is CASSLRYPGQGAPEAFF. CDR3 bases: TGTGCCAGCAGCTTACGGTACCCGGGACAGGGGGCTCCTGAAGCTTTCTTT.

This chain links TRBV7-6 with TRBJ1-4, with D perhaps matching TRBD1 (5 bases). Germline-derived CDR1 and CDR2 are SGHVS and FNYEAQ. The CDR3 is 15 amino acids. The V end was cut by 5 bases, the J end by 4 bases, with 14 bases between. In DNA form, the CDR3 reads TGTGCCAGCAGCCAGGATGGGGGGGATAATGAAAAACTGTTTTTT. Protein sequence: CASSQDGGDNEKLFF.

The chain employs TRBV10-2 and TRBJ1-5; 11 nucleotides match TRBD1. CDR3 size: 15 residues. The V gene end was trimmed by 6 bases and the J gene end by 0 bases; junction bases not matched to a gene: 1. Germline V CDR1 and CDR2: WSHSY, SAAADI. Written as DNA, the CDR3 is TGCGCCAGCAGCGGACAGGGGGCTAGCAATCAGCCCCAGCATTTT. Its translation is CASSGQGASNQPQHF.

This sequence joins TRBV11-2 and TRBJ2-2; 7 nucleotides match TRBD2. V lost 3 bases, J lost 5 bases, and 6 bases stayed unmatched. In germline, CDR1 is SGHAT, CDR2 FQNNGV. This CDR3 has 15 residues. The CDR3 DNA reads TGTGCCAGCAGCTTTATGTCGGGGGGTACCGGGGAGCTGTTTTTT. Protein product: CASSFMSGGTGELFF.

The chain couples TRBV7-8 to TRBJ2-2, with D uncertain. CDR1 and CDR2 (germline): SGHVS, FQNEAQ. V dropped 7 bases and J dropped 0 bases, with 15 bases sitting between them. This CDR3 spans 16 amino acids. The CDR3 here is CASTPFGGTNTGELFF. CDR3 in DNA: TGTGCCAGCACCCCTTTTGGCGGCACGAACACCGGGGAGCTGTTTTTT. The entire variable domain, with the rest obtained from reference TRBV7-8 and TRBJ2-2, is as follows: GAGVSQSPRYKVAKRGQDVALRCDPISGHVSLFWYQQALGQGPEFLTYFQNEAQLDKSGLPSDRFFAERPEGSVSTLKIQRTQQEDSAVYLCASTPFGGTNTGELFFGEGSRLTVL.

The chain carries TRBV3-1 (or the pseudogene TRBV3-2) and TRBJ2-1; 9 bases are shared with TRBD2. Trimming cost V 4 bases and J 6 bases; bases outside gene matches: 7. The CDR3 is 15 amino acids. Germline CDR1 and CDR2: LGHDT and YNNKEL (reference sequence). In DNA form, the CDR3 reads TGTGCCAGCAGCCCAGGACTAGCGTCGGGCAATGAGCAGTTCTTC. Its protein product is CASSPGLASGNEQFF.

This sequence joins TRBV4-2 and TRBJ2-5; perhaps TRBD2 as D (5 bases). Looked up from germline, CDR1 is LGHNA and CDR2 is YNFKEQ. CDR3 length equals 15 residues. With 3 bases removed from V and 3 bases from J, the gap between germline ends came to 14 bases. CDR3 residues: CASSHSGTSEETQYF. CDR3 DNA: TGTGCCAGCAGCCACAGCGGTACAAGTGAAGAGACCCAGTACTTC.

V and J are TRBV7-9 and TRBJ1-6, with 7 bases lining up with TRBD1. V trimming: 6 bases; J trimming: 7 bases; junction bases outside the gene matches: 6. This CDR3 is built from 14 residues. Germline V lookup: CDR1 SEHNR, CDR2 FQNEAQ (reference sequence). This CDR3 reads CASSVDRANSPLHF. The CDR3 coding sequence is TGTGCCAGCAGTGTCGACAGGGCAAATTCACCCCTCCACTTT.

Notes on this clone: Compared with germline, one end of the junction differs, possibly owing to a read error. The rearrangement joins TRBV29-1 to TRBJ2-1; 10 nucleotides match TRBD1. CDR1 and CDR2 from the germline V gene are SQVTM and ANQGSEA. The length of the CDR3 is 15 residues. This CDR3 reads CSVGVGTGAPNQQFF. CDR3 bases: TGCAGCGTGGGGGTGGGGACAGGGGCCCCCAATCAGCAGTTCTTC.

The V and J genes are TRBV5-4 and TRBJ1-2, with D perhaps matching TRBD1 (5 bases). Germline lookup yields CDR1 SGHNT and CDR2 YYREEE (reference sequence). V was pared by 0 bases and J by 4 bases, with 10 bases between. The CDR3 is made up of 14 amino acids. The CDR3, as DNA: TGTGCCAGCAGCTTGGAAGACCAGGGCTATGGCTACACCTTC. This codes for CASSLEDQGYGYTF.

This clone was counted ten times or more. This chain uses TRBV4-3 with TRBJ2-6; D gene ambiguous. CDR3 size: 16 residues. Germline values: CDR1 LGHNA, CDR2 YSLEER. V was cut by 0 bases and J by 0 bases, with 6 bases left in between. The CDR3 coding sequence is TGCGCCAGCAGCCAAGAATCCTTCTCTGGGGCCAACGTCCTGACTTTC. Translated, it gives CASSQESFSGANVLTF.

The V and J genes are TRBV20-1 and TRBJ1-5; possibly TRBD1 for D (5 bases). V was clipped by 3 bases and J by 1 base, with 10 bases between them. The CDR3 spans 14 residues. Per germline, CDR1 DFQATT and CDR2 SNEGSKA (reference sequence). The CDR3 loop is CSASGAGSNQPQHF. Written as DNA, the CDR3 is TGCAGTGCTAGTGGTGCAGGGAGCAATCAGCCCCAGCATTTT.

V and J are TRBV27 and TRBJ2-3, with D perhaps matching TRBD1 (6 bases). The CDR3 contains 14 residues. Germline V gene data show CDR1 as MNHEY and CDR2 as SMNVEV (reference sequence). V lost 3 bases and J lost 4, with 11 bases in between. CDR3 sequence reads: CASSFSQGSDTQYF. In nucleotides, the CDR3 is TGTGCCAGCAGTTTCTCACAGGGATCAGATACGCAGTATTTT.

This clone has just a few counts. The chain is built from TRBV7-3 and TRBJ1-1; D gene uncertain. Germline-derived CDR1 and CDR2 are SGHTA and FQGTGA. Trimming took off 3 bases at V and 1 base at J, with 6 bases between the two ends. The CDR3 has 13 residues. In DNA, the CDR3 is TGTGCCAGCAGCTTGGGGAGGAACACTGAAGCTTTCTTT. Its translation: CASSLGRNTEAFF.